The T cell receptor beta chain under discussion was sequenced for a study of CD8+CD57+ T cells in acquired aplastic anemia. Genomic DNA provided the template from which TCR beta VDJ and CDR3 profiles were obtained. TCRdb called the reads again in MiXCR, with one record for every CDR3 protein. The sample has about 110,000 distinct CDR3 sequences; about half are singletons. Trimming took off 0 bases at V and 3 bases at J, with 7 bases between the two ends. The germline V gene encodes CDR1 SGHNT and CDR2 YYREEE (reference sequence). This CDR3 has 13 residues. The sample comprised sorted CD4+, CD8+, or CD8+CD57+ T cells (not recorded which) from PBMCs. This sequence joins TRBV5-4 and TRBJ2-7; TRBD1 or TRBD2 may be the D gene (5 bases each). This sequence was found in a human donor in good health, serving as a control. CDR3 in amino acids: CASSLEGSYEQYF. For the CDR3, the DNA is TGTGCCAGCAGCTTGGAGGGGAGCTACGAGCAGTACTTC. Based on the CDR3 plus reference TRBV5-4 and TRBJ2-7, the full variable domain is ETGVTQSPTHLIKTRGQQVTLRCSSQSGHNTVSWYQQALGQGPQFIFQYYREEENGRGNFPPRFSGLQFPNYSSELNVNALELDDSALYLCASSLEGSYEQYFGPGTRLTVT.